This T cell receptor (beta chain) was obtained from a study of cytomegalovirus exposure and HLA in healthy donors. Study outcomes and limitations: HLA alleles showed associations with about 15,000 TCR beta sequences in a later analysis, at a 0.05 false discovery rate. Most TCR sequences were seen very rarely across donors, but some public TCRs occurred in many. Some V segments could not be told apart, so they were left out, TRBV6-2 and TRBV6-3 among them.

Germline lookup yields CDR1 GTSNPN and CDR2 SVGIG (reference sequence). With 4 bases removed from V and 4 bases from J, the gap between germline ends came to 13 bases. CDR3 length: 13 amino acids. Note on this clone: The antigen is not known.

PCR used 60 Vbeta primers and 13 Jbeta primers. Profiling relied on immunoSEQ multiplex PCR, and the TCRdb table lists in-frame clones only, not all of them. The table has tens of thousands of clones, around three quarters seen once; the top ten hold 6.3%. Sequenced: PBMCs. The TCR originated in a man aged 50 to 59 in good health and CMV-seronegative. The chain has TRBV30 and TRBJ1-2, with D perhaps matching TRBD1 (6 bases). As DNA, the CDR3 is TGTGCCTGGACCCCCAGGGGTCCCTATGGCTACACCTTC. This encodes CAWTPRGPYGYTF.